This T cell receptor beta chain derives from a study of blood T cell repertoires in COVID-19. As for the study in general: Sites across the United States, Italy and Spain contributed samples from acute and convalescent COVID-19. PBMCs, B-cell-depleted T cells, or T cells provided the cDNA or gDNA that made up the material.

The CDR3 runs to 13 residues. Trimming removed 4 bases from V and 5 bases from J, with 11 bases in between. Germline V gene data show CDR1 as SGHAT and CDR2 as FQDESV (reference sequence). Per the original data handling: Amplifying reference gene primers gave estimates of nucleated cell counts. The data were produced by immunoSEQ multiplex PCR, yet TCRdb's version contains in-frame clones alone and is incomplete. V, J and clone size are taken as reported in that table, and D and trimming were inferred from the DNA itself. The sample holds 190,000 or so clones, around nine tenths seen once. This clone was counted a few times.

J is TRBJ2-5 and V is TRBV11-1; D possibly corresponds to TRBD1 (6 bases). This receptor was obtained from a woman younger than 35 who had recovered from COVID-19. Material for sequencing was peripheral blood. The CDR3 is CASSSGQSETQYF. For the CDR3, the DNA is TGTGCCAGCAGCTCAGGACAGAGCGAGACCCAGTACTTC.